These T cell receptor beta chains were read from a single sample in a study of T cells in Graves' hyperthyroidism and ophthalmopathy. TCRdb re-derived calls from the multiplex PCR reads in MiXCR, one entry per CDR3 protein. The sample yields 550,000 to 600,000 distinct CDR3 sequences, approximately 15% seen once. The specimen sequenced was blood. These receptors all stem from a woman aged 18-35 years with Graves' ophthalmopathy. CDR3s include the opening cysteine and the closing phenylalanine or tryptophan. D genes are given only for firm matches. Expanded clones are given a class, and other clones once, few, many or no size at all.

CDR3nt	CDR3aa	abundance	d_gene	v_gene	j_gene
TGTGCCAGCAGCCGATACACGGAACACAATGAGCAGTTCTTC	CASSRYTEHNEQFF	.	.	TRBV6-1	TRBJ2-1
TGTGCCAGCAGCCAACGGAATAATTCACCCCTCCACTTT	CASSQRNNSPLHF	many	.	TRBV3-1	TRBJ1-6
TGTGCCACCGAGGGAAAAGCTACAGGGCGCTATGGCTACACCTTC	CATEGKATGRYGYTF	few	.	TRBV10-3	TRBJ1-2
TGTGCTAGTGGGCATAGTAGCCTCCTCCCCTATAATTCACCCCTCCACTTT	CASGHSSLLPYNSPLHF	few	.	TRBV12-5	TRBJ1-6
TGTGCCAGTAGTTCCGGACAGGGGGCCTTCGAGCAGTACTTC	CASSSGQGAFEQYF	.	TRBD1	TRBV19	TRBJ2-7
TGTGCCAGCAGACCCGTGGGGGGCGACTTCAATCAGCCCCAGCATTTT	CASRPVGGDFNQPQHF	many	.	TRBV28	TRBJ1-5
TGCAGTGCCACGGGACTAGCGGCACGTTCCTACGAGCAGTTCTTC	CSATGLAARSYEQFF	.	TRBD2	TRBV20-1	TRBJ2-1
TGCAGTGCTCGCGCGTGGGGAGGAGGGACTGAAGCTTTCTTT	CSARAWGGGTEAFF	many	.	TRBV20-1	TRBJ1-1
TGTGCCAGCAGCTTAGCGTGGCCGAACACTGAAGCTTTCTTT	CASSLAWPNTEAFF	many	.	TRBV7-9	TRBJ1-1
TGTGCCAGCAGCCAAGCGGGCAGATACTATGGCTACACCTTC	CASSQAGRYYGYTF	few	.	TRBV14	TRBJ1-2
TGTGCCAGCAGCTGGGGGACAGGGTGGGACACTGAAGCTTTCTTT	CASSWGTGWDTEAFF	many	TRBD1	TRBV7-2	TRBJ1-1